This TCR beta chain came from a study of beta chain features in type 1 diabetes. This clone was found a few times. Antigen unknown. The investigators reverse transcribed all of the isolated RNA, so they sequenced expressed TCRB transcripts. Some clones are missing from TCRdb's copy, which holds only in-frame ones; the method was immunoSEQ multiplex PCR. The sample contains roughly 150,000 clones, over 6% of which appear only once. Study results and limitations: There was a moderate but significant shortening of TCRB CDR3s in all four CD4+ subsets of Type 1 diabetes patients.

The sample comprised central memory CD4+ T cells from blood. This clonotype was obtained from a man between 18 and 35 years old with type 1 diabetes.

CDR3 residues: CASSRGTDYEQYF. The CDR3 region has the DNA TGTGCCAGCTCAAGAGGGACAGACTACGAGCAGTACTTC. The V gene is TRBV18, the J gene TRBJ2-7, with TRBD1 identical over 7 bases. Losses at the gene ends were 5 bases for V and 3 bases for J; bases not matched to a gene: 4. The CDR3 loop spans 13 amino acids. Germline-derived CDR1 and CDR2 are KGHSH and LQKENI.